These 3 T cell receptor beta chains were all obtained from the same sample, sequenced in a study of chemoradiotherapy in HPV16-positive cancers. TCRdb's copy holds only in-frame clones and misses some; the assay was immunoSEQ multiplex PCR. Among approximately 20,000 clones listed, about 90% were seen once. Sequencing was performed on blood, taken from a patient who underwent chemoradiotherapy. Receptor source: a human donor with HPV-associated anogenital cancer.

The CDR3 DNA follows: TGTGCCAGCGCCCGGGAGTTAGCGGAGTTTACGCAGTATTTT. It codes for CASARELAEFTQYF. The chain employs TRBV28 and TRBJ2-3; possible D gene TRBD2, 6 bases. V lost 8 bases, J lost 8 bases, and 20 bases lay in between. The CDR3 is made up of 14 amino acids. CDR1 is MDHEN and CDR2 is SYDVKM in the germline V gene.

In this sample, this clone turned up once. V and J are TRBV7-2 and TRBJ2-3; D may be TRBD2 (6 bases). This CDR3 region has 16 residues. V was pared by 5 bases and J by 2 bases, with 17 bases between. CDR1 and CDR2 (germline): SGHTA, FQGNSA. The CDR3 reads CASSLAGRGFTDTQYF. CDR3 DNA: TGTGCCAGCAGCCTCGCGGGGCGGGGTTTCACAGATACGCAGTATTTT.

The V call is TRBV9, the J call TRBJ1-1; D unresolved. Germline V gives CDR1 SGDLS, CDR2 YYNGEE. The CDR3 is 15 residues long. V lost 0 bases to trimming and J lost 1 base, with 10 bases between them. The DNA of the CDR3 is TGTGCCAGCAGCGTAGTCCCAGAGAAGAACACTGAAGCTTTCTTT. This encodes CASSVVPEKNTEAFF.